This paragraph reports one TCR beta chain. Its target antigen remains unknown. No base-level quality is on record; no much larger clone is a single base apart. TCRbeta CDR3 regions were amplified from genomic DNA using the immunoSEQ Assay, a bias-controlled multiplex PCR. As for the original processing: Nucleated cell counts per sample were estimated from amplification of reference gene primers within the assay. To quantify the absolute abundance of each unique TCRbeta CDR3 rearrangement, sequence reads were collapsed and filtered. For each sample, productive Simpson clonality was calculated as the square root of Simpson's diversity index across productive rearrangements. The table was pulled from immuneACCESS by TCRdb, which kept in-frame rearrangements only. Such tables lose some clones; where checked, under half of the loss comes from unresolved V genes, and the rest has no known cause. V, J and clone size derive from that table, while D and trimming were established from the DNA sequence. The sample records 150,000 or so clones, roughly 80% of which are singletons. 12% of the sample is taken by the ten largest.

The data derive from a study of blood T cell repertoires in COVID-19 (TCRdb year 2020). General notes on the study: Samples covering the acute and convalescent phases of COVID-19 were provided by collaborators in the United States, Italy and Spain. The material from the prospective study consisted of cDNA or gDNA derived from T cells, B-cell-depleted T cells, or PBMCs. The dataset comprised deeply sampled blood TCRbeta repertoires from subjects exposed to, actively infected with, or recovered from COVID-19. The repertoires were made available in a free public database intended to serve as a resource for research on the immune response to SARS-CoV-2. The samples were drawn from the first 160 participants of the ongoing ImmuneRACE study and from about 1,200 subjects provided by 6 global collaborators. The sample metadata nearly always contained a de-identified subject ID, COVID-19 status, age in years and sex. Where available, HLA class I and class II types were taken from metadata supplied by the sample provider and were not determined by assay-based typing.

The CDR3 starts with the cysteine, ends with the phenylalanine, and has 14 residues. Just CDR3 DNA is preserved here, 42 bases in frame from base 1. CDR1 and CDR2, looked up from the germline V gene (reference sequence), are MNHEY and SMNVEV. The junction carries 14 bases between V and J, which are trimmed by 3 bases and 5 bases respectively. On the study overall, not on this receptor specifically: How much clinical and demographic metadata was included differed by source and by participant, and the metadata was provided uncurated.

One collaborating source in Seattle enrolled patients during active infection and followed them longitudinally through the course of disease. Collaborating institutions collected whole blood in K2EDTA tubes following their own protocols. Collaborator samples were shipped for TCRbeta analysis as frozen whole blood, isolated PBMCs, or DNA extracted from either sample type. Specimen: peripheral blood. This clonotype was sampled from a woman in her fifties or sixties with COVID-19, enrolled during active disease. The chain uses TRBV27 and TRBJ2-7; possibly the D gene is TRBD1, per 5 matching bases. At the DNA level, the sequence is TGTGCCAGCAGTTTCAGACAGTACTTCAACGAGCAGTACTTC. It codes for CASSFRQYFNEQYF.